This is a list of T cell receptor beta chains from one sample in a study of identical twins. MiXCR was run by TCRdb on the 5' RACE reads, yielding one entry per CDR3 protein. The sample carries about 890,000 distinct CDR3 sequences, roughly 12% recorded once. This sample was also put to use in a study of yellow fever vaccine responses in identical twins.

The specimen was PBMCs. These receptors were taken from a woman under 30 in good health. CDR3s include the opening cysteine and the closing phenylalanine or tryptophan. Each record gives: J gene, clone size, V gene, D gene, CDR3 protein, CDR3 DNA. A D gene is named only where the DNA matches it firmly. Not every row has a clone size; where given, it reads once, few, many or a size class.

TRBJ2-2 | . | TRBV3-1 | TRBD2 | CASSQHGGASGELFF | TGTGCCAGCAGCCAACACGGGGGGGCTTCCGGGGAGCTGTTTTTT
TRBJ2-3 | . | TRBV7-3 | . | CASSLRASVSTDTQYF | TGTGCCAGCAGCTTAAGAGCTAGCGTTAGCACAGATACGCAGTATTTT
TRBJ1-4 | few | TRBV6-5 | TRBD1 | CASSLRQGTTNEKLFF | TGTGCCAGCAGTTTGAGACAGGGAACAACTAATGAAAAACTGTTTTTT
TRBJ2-2 | many | TRBV5-1 | TRBD1 | CASRPDRDTGELFF | TGCGCCAGCAGACCAGACAGGGACACCGGGGAGCTGTTTTTT
TRBJ2-3 | . | TRBV20-1 | TRBD2 | CSARPPSGPTDTQYF | TGCAGTGCTAGACCACCTAGCGGCCCCACAGATACGCAGTATTTT
TRBJ2-1 | . | TRBV20-1 | TRBD1 | CSAEDGDSSYNEQFF | TGCAGTGCAGAAGACGGGGACAGCTCCTACAATGAGCAGTTCTTC
TRBJ2-7 | . | TRBV29-1 | . | CSVEDGRGLTYEQYF | TGCAGCGTTGAAGATGGGAGGGGGCTTACCTACGAGCAGTACTTC
TRBJ2-7 | many | TRBV19 | TRBD2 | CASSKMTSGLSYEQYF | TGTGCCAGTAGTAAGATGACTAGCGGGTTATCCTACGAGCAGTACTTC
TRBJ2-3 | . | TRBV20-1 | TRBD2 | CSARGHGWGLAADTQYF | TGCAGTGCTAGAGGTCATGGCTGGGGACTAGCTGCAGATACGCAGTATTTT
TRBJ1-2 | . | TRBV7-9 | TRBD1 | CASSSFGTESYGYTF | TGTGCCAGCAGCTCATTTGGGACAGAGTCCTATGGCTACACCTTC
TRBJ2-1 | . | TRBV2 | . | CASKPLRDNNEQFF | TGTGCCAGCAAACCCCTTCGCGACAACAATGAGCAGTTCTTC